This is a list of T cell receptor beta chains from one sample in a study of graft-versus-host responses after intestinal transplantation. Sequencing was performed with immunoSEQ multiplex PCR; in TCRdb, only in-frame clones are kept and a portion is missing. This table holds 90,000 to 95,000 clones, about 93% found once. These TCRs are of unknown antigen specificity. Sequences were derived from unstimulated CD8+ T cells sorted from spleen or lymph node cells, sampled before intestinal transplant. Receptors originate from a human donor who received an intestinal transplant. CDR3s include the opening cysteine and the closing phenylalanine or tryptophan. D genes are given only for firm matches. For some rows the clone size is stated as once, few or many, or as a class when expanded; others skip it.

j_call | clone_size | d_call | v_call | cdr3_nt | cdr3_aa
TRBJ2-7 | NA | NA | TRBV5-6 | TGTGCCAGCGCGAATCGGGACACGCTCTACGAGCAGTACTTC | CASANRDTLYEQYF
TRBJ2-6 | NA | NA | TRBV7-9 | TGTGCCAGCAGCGCAGGGTTGGGGGCCAACGTCCTGACTTTC | CASSAGLGANVLTF
TRBJ2-1 | NA | TRBD2 | TRBV4-2 | TGTGCCAGCAGACAATCCCTAGCGGGGGGTAATGAGCAGTTCTTC | CASRQSLAGGNEQFF
TRBJ1-6 | NA | NA | TRBV12-2 | TGTGCAAGTCGCATCGGACAGGTCAATAATTCACCCCTCCACTTT | CASRIGQVNNSPLHF
TRBJ2-1 | NA | NA | TRBV6-1 | TGTGCCAGCAGTGAAGAAGGTTCTAGCCCCAATGAGCAGTTCTTC | CASSEEGSSPNEQFF
TRBJ2-3 | NA | NA | TRBV18 | TGTGCCAGCTCACCACAAGCGGAGGCTGGCGATACGCAGTATTTT | CASSPQAEAGDTQYF
TRBJ1-2 | NA | NA | TRBV27 | TGTGCCAGCAGCTCGGGGGGCTCTGACTATGGCTACACCTTC | CASSSGGSDYGYTF
TRBJ2-2 | NA | NA | TRBV6-5 | TGTGCCAGCAGTTCCGCGGTTGGGACCGGGGAGCTGTTTTTT | CASSSAVGTGELFF
TRBJ1-1 | NA | NA | TRBV5-1 | TGCGCCAGCAGGCTAGGCCTTCGGGCTTTCTTT | CASRLGLRAFF
TRBJ2-1 | NA | NA | TRBV6-4 | TGTGCCAGCAGCTTACTAGTAGGATCCTACAATGAGCAGTTCTTC | CASSLLVGSYNEQFF
TRBJ2-7 | NA | NA | TRBV19 | TGTGCCAGTAGTATAGGGGCCTCCTACGAGCAGTACTTC | CASSIGASYEQYF
TRBJ2-7 | NA | NA | TRBV5-6 | TGTGCCAGCAGCTTGGGAGGGAGACACTACGAGCAGTACTTC | CASSLGGRHYEQYF
TRBJ2-2 | NA | NA | TRBV9 | TGTGCCAGCAGCGACCCCCTCGGGTTGGGGGGGCGGACCGGGGAGCTGTTTTTT | CASSDPLGLGGRTGELFF
TRBJ2-7 | once | TRBD1 | TRBV4-1 | TGCGCCAGCAGCCAAGATACGGGACAGGGGAACGAGCAGTACTTC | CASSQDTGQGNEQYF
TRBJ1-5 | NA | NA | TRBV4-1 | TGCGCCAGCAGCCAAGACAGAGGGCAAGGTCAGCCCCAGCATTTT | CASSQDRGQGQPQHF
TRBJ1-5 | NA | NA | TRBV6-5 | TGTGCCAGCAGAGGAGGGGCTTATAGCAATCAGCCCCAGCATTTT | CASRGGAYSNQPQHF
TRBJ2-5 | NA | TRBD2 | TRBV10-3 | TGTGCCATCAGTGAAGGACTAGGGGTCTCCGGGGAGTACTTC | CAISEGLGVSGEYF
TRBJ1-1 | NA | NA | TRBV4-1 | TGCGCCAGCAGCCAAGATGCAGGCCTTAATGGGGAAGCTTTCTTT | CASSQDAGLNGEAFF
TRBJ2-1 | NA | TRBD2 | TRBV13 | TGTGCCAGCACTAGCGGTACCTACAATGAGCAGTTCTTC | CASTSGTYNEQFF
TRBJ2-7 | NA | TRBD1 | TRBV7-9 | TGTGCCAGCGGCAAGACAGGGGACACCTACGAGCAGTACTTC | CASGKTGDTYEQYF
TRBJ1-2 | NA | TRBD1 | TRBV7-2 | TGTGCCAGCAGCTCTCAGGGGGCGCAAGGCTACACCTTC | CASSSQGAQGYTF
TRBJ1-1 | NA | NA | TRBV6-6 | TGTGCCAGCAGTTACGGACATAAAATGAACACTGAAGCTTTCTTT | CASSYGHKMNTEAFF
TRBJ1-2 | NA | NA | TRBV5-1 | TGCGCCAGCAGCTTGGAAGAACAGGGAAGGGATGGCTACACCTTC | CASSLEEQGRDGYTF
TRBJ2-7 | NA | NA | TRBV7-2 | TGTGCCAGCGGGTGGGGGCCCGTTGACGAGCAGTACTTC | CASGWGPVDEQYF
TRBJ1-1 | NA | TRBD1 | TRBV4-1 | TGCGCCAGCAGCCTTAACGAGGGGGCTAACACTGAAGCTTTCTTT | CASSLNEGANTEAFF
TRBJ1-2 | NA | TRBD1 | TRBV9 | TGTGCCAGCAGCGTATCGAGTTCGGGACAGGGGGGCTATGGCTACACCTTC | CASSVSSSGQGGYGYTF
TRBJ2-1 | NA | TRBD2 | TRBV15 | TGTGCCACCAGCAGAGGGGGAGCGGGGGGGGTCTACAATGAGCAGTTCTTC | CATSRGGAGGVYNEQFF
TRBJ2-7 | NA | TRBD1 | TRBV10-3 | TGTGCCATCAGCGAGTCTGGGACAGGGGTCTACGAGCAGTACTTC | CAISESGTGVYEQYF
TRBJ2-1 | NA | NA | TRBV7-9 | TGTGCCAGCAGCTTCGACGTTAGCTGGGATGAGCAGTTCTTC | CASSFDVSWDEQFF
TRBJ1-1 | NA | NA | TRBV2 | TGTGCCAGCAGTGTCCCAGGGGTGATGAACACTGAAGCTTTCTTT | CASSVPGVMNTEAFF
TRBJ2-7 | NA | TRBD1 | TRBV9 | TGTGCCAGCAGCCCGTCCGGGACAGGGCTCGACGAGCAGTACTTC | CASSPSGTGLDEQYF
TRBJ1-1 | NA | TRBD1 | TRBV7-6 | TGTGCCAGCAGCTTACAGGGGGGTCGCACTGAAGCTTTCTTT | CASSLQGGRTEAFF
TRBJ2-2 | NA | NA | TRBV2 | TGTGCCAGCAGTGAGTTAGCGCCCGTAGTGAACACCGGGGAGCTGTTTTTT | CASSELAPVVNTGELFF
TRBJ2-1 | NA | NA | TRBV19 | TGTGCCAGTATCGATGGGAGCTCCTACAATGAGCAGTTCTTC | CASIDGSSYNEQFF
TRBJ2-5 | NA | NA | TRBV6-6 | TGTGCCAGCAGTTACTCACAGAAAGAGACCCAGTACTTC | CASSYSQKETQYF
TRBJ2-7 | NA | NA | TRBV7-2 | TGTGCCAGCAGCTTAGCGGGGGGGCTCTCCTACGAGCAGTACTTC | CASSLAGGLSYEQYF
TRBJ1-4 | NA | TRBD1 | TRBV11-3 | TGTGCCAGCAGTTTTTGGGAGACCGACAGGGGTAATGAAAAACTGTTTTTT | CASSFWETDRGNEKLFF
TRBJ2-6 | NA | NA | TRBV4-1 | TGCGCCAGCAGCCCTAATTCTGGGGCCAACGTCCTGACTTTC | CASSPNSGANVLTF
TRBJ2-7 | NA | TRBD2 | TRBV5-4 | TGTGCCAGCAGCTTTGCGGGGGGGAGCTCCTACGAGCAGTACTTC | CASSFAGGSSYEQYF
TRBJ2-7 | NA | TRBD2 | TRBV29-1 | TGCAGCGTCGGACTAGCGGGAGGATACGAGCAGTACTTC | CSVGLAGGYEQYF
TRBJ2-1 | NA | NA | TRBV29-1 | TGCAGCTCTACGGACAGTAGCTCCTACAATGAGCAGTTCTTC | CSSTDSSSYNEQFF
TRBJ2-1 | NA | TRBD2 | TRBV28 | TGTGCCAGCAGTTTACTAGCGGGGGAGAGTGAGCAGTTCTTC | CASSLLAGESEQFF
TRBJ1-4 | NA | NA | TRBV30 | TGTGCCTGGAGTGTAACGGGAGTTAATGAAAAACTGTTTTTT | CAWSVTGVNEKLFF
TRBJ1-5 | once | NA | TRBV7-6 | TGTGCCAGCAGCTTAGCGTTGGGCTCTCAGCCCCAGCATTTT | CASSLALGSQPQHF
TRBJ2-3 | NA | NA | TRBV5-1 | TGCGCCAGCAGCTCCGCGGATCACACAGATACGCAGTATTTT | CASSSADHTDTQYF
TRBJ2-3 | NA | NA | TRBV30 | TGTGCCTGGAGTGTACCTAGCCGGGGCACAGATACGCAGTATTTT | CAWSVPSRGTDTQYF
TRBJ2-7 | NA | NA | TRBV7-8 | TGTGCCAGCACCGCTAGCGCGTCCTACGAGCAGTACTTC | CASTASASYEQYF
TRBJ1-1 | NA | TRBD1 | TRBV27 | TGTGCCAGCAGTTGGGGGACAGGGGCGAACACTGAAGCTTTCTTT | CASSWGTGANTEAFF
TRBJ1-4 | NA | NA | TRBV7-9 | TGTGCCAGCAGCCCCAGACAGGCAACTAATGAAAAACTGTTTTTT | CASSPRQATNEKLFF
TRBJ1-6 | NA | TRBD1 | TRBV7-8 | TGTGCCAGCAGCTTGGCAGGGGGCGACTATAATTCACCCCTCCACTTT | CASSLAGGDYNSPLHF
TRBJ2-7 | NA | TRBD1 | TRBV4-1 | TGCGCCAGCAGCCAGGACAGGGCGGGCGAGCAGTACTTC | CASSQDRAGEQYF